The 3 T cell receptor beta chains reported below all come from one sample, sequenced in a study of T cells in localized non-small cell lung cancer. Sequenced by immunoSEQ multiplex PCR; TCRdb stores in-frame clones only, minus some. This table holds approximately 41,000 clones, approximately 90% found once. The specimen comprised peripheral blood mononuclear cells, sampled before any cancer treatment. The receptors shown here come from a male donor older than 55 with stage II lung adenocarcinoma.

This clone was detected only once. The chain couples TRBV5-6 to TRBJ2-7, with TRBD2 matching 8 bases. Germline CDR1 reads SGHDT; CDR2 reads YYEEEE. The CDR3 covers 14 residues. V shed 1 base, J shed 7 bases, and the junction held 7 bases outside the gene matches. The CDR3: CASSLSGLAWEQYF. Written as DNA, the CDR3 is TGTGCCAGCAGCTTGAGTGGACTAGCTTGGGAGCAGTACTTC.

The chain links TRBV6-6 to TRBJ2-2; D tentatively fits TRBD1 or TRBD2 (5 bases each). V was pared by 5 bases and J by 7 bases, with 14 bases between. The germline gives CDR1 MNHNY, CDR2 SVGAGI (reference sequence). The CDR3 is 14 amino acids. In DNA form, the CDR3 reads TGTGCCAGCAGTCCTACAGGACTTAGCGGGGAGCTGTTTTTT. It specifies CASSPTGLSGELFF.

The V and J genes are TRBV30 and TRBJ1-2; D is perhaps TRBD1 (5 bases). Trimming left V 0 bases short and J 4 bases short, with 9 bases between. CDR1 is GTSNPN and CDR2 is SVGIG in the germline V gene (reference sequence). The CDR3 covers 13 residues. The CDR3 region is CAWSVGPTYGYTF. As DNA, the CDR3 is TGTGCCTGGAGTGTGGGACCGACCTATGGCTACACCTTC.